The next 22 T cell receptor beta chains were all read from a single sample in a study of response to subunit inactivated influenza vaccine. TCRdb redid the calling of the RT-PCR reads with MiXCR, one entry per CDR3 protein. The table includes fewer than 750,000 distinct CDR3 sequences, 12% to 15% detected once. The material sequenced was PBMCs from blood, taken 11 to 12 days after vaccination. Receptors were obtained from a man in his forties or fifties who received an inactivated influenza vaccine.

The rearrangement links TRBV7-9 to TRBJ2-3; the match to TRBD2 covers 8 bases. This CDR3 region has 15 residues. With 5 bases clipped from V and 5 bases from J, the junction kept 9 bases outside the gene matches. Germline loops: CDR1 SEHNR, CDR2 FQNEAQ (reference sequence). The CDR3, as DNA: TGTGCCAGCAGCCCAGTAGCGGGGAGTGGAGATACGCAGTATTTT. Its translation is CASSPVAGSGDTQYF.

The chain joins TRBV15 to TRBJ1-5; 8 bases are shared with TRBD1. Germline-derived CDR1 and CDR2 are LNHNV and YYDKDF (reference sequence). Unmatched junction bases numbered 0, after V lost 3 bases and J lost 2 bases. The CDR3 runs 14 residues. The CDR3, as DNA: TGTGCCACCAGCAGGGACAGGGGCAATCAGCCCCAGCATTTT. Translated: CATSRDRGNQPQHF.

This clonotype has a handful of counts. The chain recombines TRBV20-1 with TRBJ2-7; TRBD1 matches at 7 bases. The CDR3 spans 13 residues. J lost 1 base, V lost 5 bases, and 5 bases had no gene match. The germline V gene has CDR1 DFQATT and CDR2 SNEGSKA (reference sequence). CDR3 amino acids: CSADWTGSYEQYF. CDR3 sequence (DNA): TGCAGTGCTGATTGGACAGGATCCTACGAGCAGTACTTC.

This chain connects TRBV28 to TRBJ1-2, with D perhaps TRBD1 (5 bases). The V end lost 0 bases, the J end lost 7 bases, and 18 bases lay between the germline ends. CDR3 length: 16 amino acids. Looked up from germline, CDR1 is MDHEN and CDR2 is SYDVKM. DNA of the CDR3: TGTGCCAGCAGTTTATGGGGCAGGGTATATTTCGGTGGCTACACCTTC. Translating it yields CASSLWGRVYFGGYTF.

The chain is built from TRBV5-1 and TRBJ2-5; the D gene is possibly TRBD1 (5 bases). Germline values: CDR1 SGHRS, CDR2 YFSETQ. The CDR3 loop spans 16 amino acids. The V end lost 0 bases, the J end lost 6 bases, and 18 bases lay between the germline ends. The CDR3 reads CASSLAVFVQGQTQYF. The CDR3 bases are TGCGCCAGCAGCTTGGCCGTGTTTGTGCAGGGCCAGACCCAGTACTTC.

The CDR3 spells CASSPIRTATYEQYF. For the CDR3, the DNA is TGTGCCAGCTCACCCATACGAACGGCCACCTACGAGCAGTACTTC. This rearrangement joins TRBV18 to TRBJ2-7; D ambiguous. Deletions cut 3 bases from V and 2 bases from J, with 14 bases between. CDR3 size: 15 residues. The germline CDR1 and CDR2 sequences are KGHSH and LQKENI. The full variable domain, its missing parts supplied by reference TRBV18 and TRBJ2-7, is NAGVMQNPRHLVRRRGQEARLRCSPMKGHSHVYWYRQLPEEGLKFMVYLQKENIIDESGMPKERFSAEFPKEGPSILRIQQVVRGDSAAYFCASSPIRTATYEQYFGPGTRLTVT.

V gene TRBV6-2 or TRBV6-3 combines with J gene TRBJ2-1; TRBD2 matches 12 bases. The CDR3 is 18 residues long. Germline CDR1 is MNHEY and CDR2 is SVGEGT. The V gene end was trimmed by 0 bases and the J gene end by 8 bases; junction bases not matched to a gene: 11. CDR3 nucleotides: TGTGCCAGCAGTTACTCGACGGCTAGCGGGAGGGGTTGGGATGAGCAGTTCTTC. Translating gives CASSYSTASGRGWDEQFF.

There are a few counts of this clonotype. CDR3 region: CASSPQGVRDTQYF. CDR3 nucleotides: TGCGCCAGCAGCCCACAGGGGGTCAGAGATACGCAGTATTTT. The chain uses TRBV5-1 and TRBJ2-3; 8 positions agree with TRBD1. Trimming cost V 4 bases and J 5 bases; bases outside gene matches: 6. This CDR3 is 14 amino acids long. Germline CDR1 SGHRS, CDR2 YFSETQ.

The V gene is TRBV12-3 or TRBV12-4, the J gene TRBJ2-1, with unresolved D. V was cut by 5 bases and J by 8 bases, with 10 bases left in between. The CDR3 is made up of 12 amino acids. The CDR3 DNA sequence: TGTGCCAGCAGTCCCCTGGGCTATGAGCAGTTCTTC. This encodes CASSPLGYEQFF.

This clonotype was seen only a few times. The chain recombines TRBV3-1 with TRBJ2-7, with 10 bases aligning to TRBD1. The CDR3 runs to 16 residues. Looked up from germline, CDR1 is LGHDT and CDR2 is YNNKEL (reference sequence). Trimming took 6 bases from V and 2 from J; bases not matched to a gene: 10. The CDR3 here is CASSQPGTGATYEQYF. The CDR3 DNA is TGTGCCAGCAGTCAGCCCGGGACAGGGGCTACCTACGAGCAGTACTTC.

The V gene is TRBV6-2 or TRBV6-3, the J gene TRBJ2-5; D is ambiguous. Germline V CDR1 and CDR2: MNHEY, SVGEGT. The CDR3 is 14 residues long. The germline V and J ends were trimmed by 2 bases and 5 bases, with 12 bases remaining between them. The CDR3 reads CASSYPAISETQYF. The CDR3 DNA reads TGTGCCAGCAGTTACCCCGCAATTTCCGAGACCCAGTACTTC.

This sequence joins TRBV2 and TRBJ2-1, with a weak D call TRBD2 (5 bases). The CDR3 is 13 amino acids. Trimming took off 4 bases at V and 8 bases at J, with 12 bases between the two ends. Germline assignment: CDR1 SNHLY and CDR2 FYNNEI. CDR3 in DNA: TGTGCCAGCAGTGTTGAAGGGAGCCATGAGCAGTTCTTC. Translation gives CASSVEGSHEQFF.

This chain joins TRBV7-9 and TRBJ2-7, with 8 nucleotides matching TRBD1. CDR3 length: 14 residues. V dropped 4 bases and J dropped 3; count of bases not matched to a gene: 5. The germline CDR1 and CDR2 sequences are SEHNR and FQNEAQ (reference sequence). The CDR3 loop is CASSSGQENYEQYF. The CDR3 nucleotides read TGTGCCAGCAGCTCGGGACAGGAGAACTACGAGCAGTACTTC.

A single count supports this clonotype. This rearrangement joins TRBV6-7 to TRBJ2-5, with TRBD2 identical over 7 bases. TRBV6-7 is annotated as an ORF whose role is uncertain. The CDR3 has 14 residues. Trimming removed 1 base from V and 8 bases from J; junction bases left unmatched: 7. This CDR3 is CASSYCGSGDTQYF. The CDR3 bases are TGTGCCAGCAGTTACTGCGGGAGTGGAGATACCCAGTACTTC.

The rearrangement joins TRBV19 to TRBJ1-5; D is unclear. CDR3 size: 15 residues. The germline V and J ends were trimmed by 3 bases and 5 bases, with 14 bases remaining between them. CDR1 is LNHDA, CDR2 SQIVND, per germline (reference sequence). As DNA, the CDR3 is TGTGCCAGTAGTATGGTCCAAAGGGCCGATCAGCCCCAGCATTTT. It translates to CASSMVQRADQPQHF.

CDR3 nucleotides: TGTGCCAGCAGCCGAGAGGGGGACAGGGAGGACGAGCAGTACTTC. The encoded protein is CASSREGDREDEQYF. The chain combines TRBV3-1 with TRBJ2-7; 9 bases map to TRBD1. Trimming removed 4 bases from V and 5 bases from J; junction bases left unmatched: 9. This CDR3 spans 15 amino acids. The germline V gene has CDR1 LGHDT and CDR2 YNNKEL (reference sequence).

The rearrangement uses TRBV5-1 and TRBJ1-5; no reliable D call. Trimming left V 3 bases short and J 0 bases short, with 7 bases between. Germline CDR1 and CDR2: SGHRS and YFSETQ. The CDR3 consists of 14 residues. CDR3 in DNA: TGCGCCAGCAGCTATGACACTAGCAATCAGCCCCAGCATTTT. It specifies CASSYDTSNQPQHF.

The chain couples TRBV18 to TRBJ1-1, with 7 bases fitting TRBD1. J was trimmed by 5 bases and V by 6 bases; bases with no gene match: 12. CDR3 length: 15 amino acids. Looked up from germline, CDR1 is KGHSH and CDR2 is LQKENI. In DNA form, the CDR3 reads TGTGCCAGCTCTACCAAGACAGGGCAGGGAACTGAAGCTTTCTTT. Translation gives CASSTKTGQGTEAFF. The whole variable domain, filled in from reference TRBV18 and TRBJ1-1, reads NAGVMQNPRHLVRRRGQEARLRCSPMKGHSHVYWYRQLPEEGLKFMVYLQKENIIDESGMPKERFSAEFPKEGPSILRIQQVVRGDSAAYFCASSTKTGQGTEAFFGQGTRLTVV.

V usage is TRBV11-2 and J usage is TRBJ1-2, with D perhaps matching TRBD1 (6 bases). The germline gives CDR1 SGHAT, CDR2 FQNNGV. V was pared by 3 bases and J by 11 bases, with 19 bases between. This CDR3 region has 14 residues. The CDR3 region has the DNA TGTGCCAGCAGCTTCGCCGTCAGGCAGGGGAGGTACACCTTC. Translating gives CASSFAVRQGRYTF.

This clonotype was counted only a few times. The chain has TRBV7-9 and TRBJ2-2, with D possibly being TRBD1 (6 bases). The CDR3 extends over 14 amino acids. Germline CDR1 is SEHNR and CDR2 is FQNEAQ (reference sequence). Trimming cost V 3 bases and J 6 bases, with 11 bases left between them. In DNA form, the CDR3 reads TGTGCCAGCAGCTTTGTCAGGGGCTCCGGGGAGCTGTTTTTT. Residues: CASSFVRGSGELFF.

The J gene is TRBJ2-1, the V gene TRBV5-1; D is uncertain. The ends were cut back, 0 bases at V and 9 bases at J, with 16 bases in the middle. The CDR3 contains 15 residues. Germline-derived CDR1 and CDR2 are SGHRS and YFSETQ. For the CDR3, the DNA is TGCGCCAGCAGCTTGGAATCGGCCAGTTTCAGTGAGCAGTTCTTC. It encodes CASSLESASFSEQFF.

This clonotype was counted a few times. The chain links TRBV6-2 or TRBV6-3 to TRBJ2-5, with TRBD2 identical over 11 bases. The trim removed 4 bases at V and 3 bases at J, leaving 7 bases unmatched. Germline lookup yields CDR1 MNHEY and CDR2 SVGEGT. This CDR3 spans 16 amino acids. The CDR3 sequence is CASSFSTSGRKETQYF. The CDR3 DNA reads as TGTGCCAGCAGTTTTTCCACTAGCGGGAGAAAAGAGACCCAGTACTTC.